Listed here are 8 T cell receptor beta chains from one sample, sequenced in a study of control samples from healthy donors and cancer patients. The data were produced by immunoSEQ multiplex PCR, yet TCRdb's version contains in-frame clones alone and is incomplete. The table lists 95,000 to 150,000 clones, roughly 84% of them singletons, with around 1.8% in the top ten. The material sequenced was blood. All receptors derive from a man between 18 and 29 years old in good health.

The rearrangement uses TRBV19 and TRBJ2-7; D might be TRBD2 (6 bases). V was pared by 5 bases and J by 0 bases, with 11 bases between. The length of the CDR3 is 14 residues. CDR1 is LNHDA, CDR2 SQIVND, per germline (reference sequence). The CDR3 region is CASSPLASSYEQYF. The CDR3 region has the DNA TGTGCCAGTAGTCCTCTAGCGAGCTCCTACGAGCAGTACTTC. The whole variable domain, filled in from reference TRBV19 and TRBJ2-7, reads DGGITQSPKYLFRKEGQNVTLSCEQNLNHDAMYWYRQDPGQGLRLIYYSQIVNDFQKGDIAEGYSVSREKKESFPLTVTSAQKNPTAFYLCASSPLASSYEQYFGPGTRLTVT.

The J gene is TRBJ2-1, the V gene TRBV7-3, with 9 bases fitting TRBD2. V shed 6 bases and J 2 bases; nucleotides not matched to a gene: 5. CDR1 is SGHTA, CDR2 FQGTGA, per germline. This CDR3 contains 15 residues. In nucleotides, the CDR3 is TGTGCCAGCAGAGTAGCGGGAGACCCCTACAATGAGCAGTTCTTC. It encodes CASRVAGDPYNEQFF.

The V gene is TRBV7-9, the J gene TRBJ1-4; D not resolved. The V end was cut by 3 bases, the J end by 7 bases, with 12 bases between. This CDR3 comprises 14 residues. Germline lookup yields CDR1 SEHNR and CDR2 FQNEAQ (reference sequence). The DNA of the CDR3 is TGTGCCAGCAGCTTCGCAACCCGGGGTGAAAAACTGTTTTTT. Its protein product is CASSFATRGEKLFF.

J is TRBJ2-1 and V is TRBV24-1, with D possibly matching TRBD1 (6 bases). Between the trimmed V and J ends, which lost 0 bases and 5 bases, there was a span of 19 bases. Germline V lookup: CDR1 KGHDR, CDR2 SFDVKD. CDR3 length equals 18 residues. The CDR3, as DNA: TGTGCCACCAGTGATTTGCAAATAGAGGAGAAGGGGGACAATGAGCAGTTCTTC. Translated, it gives CATSDLQIEEKGDNEQFF.

The J gene is TRBJ2-2, the V gene TRBV7-9; D tentatively fits TRBD1 or TRBD2 (6 bases each). The CDR3 totals 15 residues. Trimming shortened V by 0 bases and J by 6 bases, and 11 bases separated the two germline ends. The germline CDR1 and CDR2 sequences are SEHNR and FQNEAQ (reference sequence). The CDR3 region has the DNA TGTGCCAGCAGCTTAGCTGTGGGGGGCCCCGGGGAGCTGTTTTTT. Its translation is CASSLAVGGPGELFF.

Turning to this clone: One end of the junction varies from germline; a read error may be responsible. The chain couples TRBV3-1 (or the pseudogene TRBV3-2) to TRBJ2-2, with D maybe TRBD2 (5 bases). Germline V gene sequence: CDR1 LGHDT, CDR2 YNNKEL (reference sequence). This CDR3 region has 17 residues. CDR3 sequence: CASSQNGKAGEHRGAVF. Written as DNA, the CDR3 is TGTGCCAGCAGCCAGAACGGGAAGGCCGGCGAACACCGGGGAGCTGTTTTT.

The chain carries TRBV19 and TRBJ1-2, with D perhaps matching TRBD1 (6 bases). This CDR3 region has 14 residues. Germline V gene sequence: CDR1 LNHDA, CDR2 SQIVND (reference sequence). V was cut by 0 bases and J by 8 bases, with 13 bases left in between. The CDR3 DNA reads TGTGCCAGTAGTATAGAGACAGGTCTTCGCGGCTACACCTTC. Encoded protein: CASSIETGLRGYTF.

The chain couples TRBV10-2 to TRBJ2-7; D remains unclear. V was cut by 3 bases and J by 1 base, with 4 bases left in between. The CDR3 spans 12 residues. Germline V gene sequence: CDR1 WSHSY, CDR2 SAAADI. CDR3: CASSDRSYEQYF. DNA of the CDR3: TGCGCCAGCAGTGACCGATCCTACGAGCAGTACTTC.